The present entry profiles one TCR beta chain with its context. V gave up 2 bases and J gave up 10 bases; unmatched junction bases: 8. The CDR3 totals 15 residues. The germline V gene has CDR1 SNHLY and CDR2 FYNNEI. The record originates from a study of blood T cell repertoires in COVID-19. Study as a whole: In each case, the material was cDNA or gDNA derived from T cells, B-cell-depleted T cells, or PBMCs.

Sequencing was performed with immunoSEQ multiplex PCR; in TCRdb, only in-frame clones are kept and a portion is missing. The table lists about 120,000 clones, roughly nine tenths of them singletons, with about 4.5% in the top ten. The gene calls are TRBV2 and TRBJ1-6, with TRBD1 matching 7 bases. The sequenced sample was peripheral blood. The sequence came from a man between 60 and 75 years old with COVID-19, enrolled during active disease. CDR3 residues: CASSENRQGRSPLHF. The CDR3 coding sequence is TGTGCCAGCAGTGAAAATAGACAGGGAAGGTCACCCCTCCACTTT.